Reported below is one TCR beta chain. The antigen remains unidentified. The assay was immunoSEQ multiplex PCR, and TCRdb's table has in-frame clones only and misses some. The sample consists of 100,000 to 130,000 clones, 80% to 95% of them appearing once. V was clipped by 5 bases and J by 4 bases, with 14 bases between them. Germline V gene sequence: CDR1 LGHNT, CDR2 FRNRAP. The CDR3 is made up of 14 amino acids. This specimen comes from a study of OX40 agonist ivuxolimab in advanced cancers. In the study overall: Recorded diagnoses for dose-escalation patients were hepatocellular carcinoma, melanoma, renal cell or head and neck cancer. Prior checkpoint blockade (anti-PD-1, anti-PD-L1 or anti-CTLA-4) was permitted; 40% had it. Study-wide results and limits: There were, on average, more expanded clones in CD8+ T cells than in CD4+. Dosing at 0.1 to 3.0 mg/kg was accompanied by clonal expansion of CD4+ and CD8+ blood T cells by week 6.

This chain connects TRBV12-5 to TRBJ1-1; possible D gene TRBD1, 5 bases. This TCR was sampled from an adult with an advanced solid tumor such as melanoma, head and neck, liver or kidney cancer. The sample consisted of CD4+ or CD8+ T cells sorted from blood, taken in a trial of the OX40 agonist ivuxolimab. CDR3 sequence: CASGPSGGPTEAFF. The CDR3 DNA reads TGTGCTAGTGGTCCCTCCGGGGGTCCCACTGAAGCTTTCTTT.